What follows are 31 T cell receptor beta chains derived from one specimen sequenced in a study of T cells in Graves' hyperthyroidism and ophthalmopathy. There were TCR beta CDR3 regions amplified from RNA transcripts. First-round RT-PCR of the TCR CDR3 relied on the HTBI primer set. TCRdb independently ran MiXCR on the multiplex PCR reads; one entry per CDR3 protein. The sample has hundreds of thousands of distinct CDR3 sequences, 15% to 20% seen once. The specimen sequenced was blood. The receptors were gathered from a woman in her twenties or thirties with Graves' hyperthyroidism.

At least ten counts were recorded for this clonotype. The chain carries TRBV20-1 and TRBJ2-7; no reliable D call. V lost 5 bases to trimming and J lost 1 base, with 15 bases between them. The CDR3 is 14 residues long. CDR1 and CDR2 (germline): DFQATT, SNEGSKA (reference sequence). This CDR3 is CSAGGPYGSYEQYF. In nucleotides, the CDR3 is TGCAGTGCTGGTGGGCCCTACGGGTCCTACGAGCAGTACTTC.

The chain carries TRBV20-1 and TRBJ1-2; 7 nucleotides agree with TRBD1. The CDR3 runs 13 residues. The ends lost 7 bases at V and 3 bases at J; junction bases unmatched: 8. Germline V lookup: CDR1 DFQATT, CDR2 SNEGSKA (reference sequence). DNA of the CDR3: TGCAGTGTTCCTACCGGGACAGACTATGGCTACACCTTC. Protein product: CSVPTGTDYGYTF.

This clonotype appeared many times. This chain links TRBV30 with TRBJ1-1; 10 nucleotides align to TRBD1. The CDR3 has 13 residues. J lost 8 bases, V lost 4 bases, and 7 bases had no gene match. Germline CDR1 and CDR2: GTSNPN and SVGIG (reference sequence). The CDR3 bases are TGTGCCTGGACCCGGGACAGGGGAGCCGAAGCTTTCTTT. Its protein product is CAWTRDRGAEAFF.

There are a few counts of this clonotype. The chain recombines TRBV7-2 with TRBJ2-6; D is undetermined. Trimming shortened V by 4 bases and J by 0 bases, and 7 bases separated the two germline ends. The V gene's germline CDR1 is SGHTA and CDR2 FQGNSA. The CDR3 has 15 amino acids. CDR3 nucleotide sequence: TGTGCCAGCAGCTCCGGTAACTCTGGGGCCAACGTCCTGACTTTC. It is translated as CASSSGNSGANVLTF. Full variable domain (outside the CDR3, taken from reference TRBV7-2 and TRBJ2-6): GAGVSQSPSNKVTEKGKDVELRCDPISGHTALYWYRQSLGQGLEFLIYFQGNSAPDKSGLPSDRFSAERTGGSVSTLTIQRTQQEDSAVYLCASSSGNSGANVLTFGAGSRLTVL.

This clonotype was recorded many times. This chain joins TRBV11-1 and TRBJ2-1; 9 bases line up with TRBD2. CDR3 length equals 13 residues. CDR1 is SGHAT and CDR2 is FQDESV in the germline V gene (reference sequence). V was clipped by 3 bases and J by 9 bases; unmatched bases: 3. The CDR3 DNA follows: TGTGCCAGCAGCTTGGGACTAGCCCCTGAGCAGTTCTTC. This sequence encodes CASSLGLAPEQFF.

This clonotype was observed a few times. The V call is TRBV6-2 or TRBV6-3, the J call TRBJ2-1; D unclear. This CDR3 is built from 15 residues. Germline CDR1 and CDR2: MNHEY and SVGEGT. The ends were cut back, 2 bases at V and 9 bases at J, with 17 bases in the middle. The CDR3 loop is CASSYGVWRAREQFF. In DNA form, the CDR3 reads TGTGCCAGCAGTTACGGGGTTTGGAGAGCGCGTGAGCAGTTCTTC.

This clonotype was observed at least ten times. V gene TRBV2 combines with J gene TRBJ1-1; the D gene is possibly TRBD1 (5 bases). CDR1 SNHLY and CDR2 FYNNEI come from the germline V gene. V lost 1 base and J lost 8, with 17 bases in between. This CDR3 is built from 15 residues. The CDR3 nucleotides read TGTGCCAGCAGTGAAGGCCGAGGTGCGTGGACAGAAGCTTTCTTT. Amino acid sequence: CASSEGRGAWTEAFF. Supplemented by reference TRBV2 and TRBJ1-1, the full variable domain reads EPEVTQTPSHQVTQMGQEVILRCVPISNHLYFYWYRQILGQKVEFLVSFYNNEISEKSEIFDDQFSVERPDGSNFTLKIRSTKLEDSAMYFCASSEGRGAWTEAFFGQGTRLTVV.

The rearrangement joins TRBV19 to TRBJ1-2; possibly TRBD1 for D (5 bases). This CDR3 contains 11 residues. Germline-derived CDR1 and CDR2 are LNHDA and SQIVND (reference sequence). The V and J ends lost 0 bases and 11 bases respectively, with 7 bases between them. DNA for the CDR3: TGTGCCAGTAGTATAGATCAGGGTTACACCTTC. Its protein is CASSIDQGYTF.

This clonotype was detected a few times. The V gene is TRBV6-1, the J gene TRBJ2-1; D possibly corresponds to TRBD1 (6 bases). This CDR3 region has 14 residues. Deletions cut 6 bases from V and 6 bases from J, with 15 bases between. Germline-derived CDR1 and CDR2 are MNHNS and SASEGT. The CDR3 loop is CASRRSQGSNEQFF. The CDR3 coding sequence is TGTGCCAGCAGACGATCACAGGGATCCAATGAGCAGTTCTTC.

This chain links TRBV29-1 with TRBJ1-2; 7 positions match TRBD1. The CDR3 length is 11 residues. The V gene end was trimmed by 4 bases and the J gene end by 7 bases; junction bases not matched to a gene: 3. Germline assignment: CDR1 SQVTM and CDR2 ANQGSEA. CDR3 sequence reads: CSVVEGAGYTF. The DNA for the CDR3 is TGCAGCGTTGTGGAGGGGGCTGGCTACACCTTC.

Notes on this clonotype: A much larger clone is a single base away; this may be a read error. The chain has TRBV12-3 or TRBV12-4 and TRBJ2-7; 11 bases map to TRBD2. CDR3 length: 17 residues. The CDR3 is CTSSLVKLAGASYEQYF. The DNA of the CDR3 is TGTACCAGCAGTTTAGTCAAACTAGCGGGAGCGTCCTACGAGCAGTACTTC.

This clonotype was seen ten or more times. In nucleotides, the CDR3 is TGTGCCACCAGTCTTACCAATCACGAGACCCAGTACTTC. Translation gives CATSLTNHETQYF. V is TRBV24-1 and J is TRBJ2-5; D gene unclear. Germline values: CDR1 KGHDR, CDR2 SFDVKD. The germline V and J ends were trimmed by 6 bases and 5 bases, with 12 bases remaining between them. The CDR3 sequence is 13 residues long.

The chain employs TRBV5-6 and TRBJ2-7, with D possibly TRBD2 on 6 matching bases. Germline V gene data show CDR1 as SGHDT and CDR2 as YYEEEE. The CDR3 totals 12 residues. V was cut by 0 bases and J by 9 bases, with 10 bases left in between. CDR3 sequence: CASSLGVGGQYF. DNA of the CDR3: TGTGCCAGCAGCTTGGGTGTGGGGGGGCAGTACTTC.

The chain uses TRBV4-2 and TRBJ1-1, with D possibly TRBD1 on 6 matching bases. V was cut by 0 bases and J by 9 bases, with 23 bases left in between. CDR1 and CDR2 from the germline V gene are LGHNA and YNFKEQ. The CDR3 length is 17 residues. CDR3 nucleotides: TGTGCCAGCAGCCAAGAAGGTCCGGGCAGGGGAAAACAGAAAGCTTTCTTT. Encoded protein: CASSQEGPGRGKQKAFF.

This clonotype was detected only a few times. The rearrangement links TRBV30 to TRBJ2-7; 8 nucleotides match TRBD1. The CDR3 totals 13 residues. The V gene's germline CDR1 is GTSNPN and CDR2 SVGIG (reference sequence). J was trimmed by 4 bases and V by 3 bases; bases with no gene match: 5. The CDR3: CAWRSRDRYEQYF. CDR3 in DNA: TGTGCCTGGAGGAGCCGGGACAGGTACGAGCAGTACTTC.

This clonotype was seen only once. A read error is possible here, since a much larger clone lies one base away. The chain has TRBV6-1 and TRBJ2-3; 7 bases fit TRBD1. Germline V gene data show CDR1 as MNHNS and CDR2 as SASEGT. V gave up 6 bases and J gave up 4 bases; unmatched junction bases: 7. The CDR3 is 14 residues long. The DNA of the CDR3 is TGTGCCAGCAGCAAGACAGGGAACGCAGATACGCAGTATTTT. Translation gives CASSKTGNADTQYF.

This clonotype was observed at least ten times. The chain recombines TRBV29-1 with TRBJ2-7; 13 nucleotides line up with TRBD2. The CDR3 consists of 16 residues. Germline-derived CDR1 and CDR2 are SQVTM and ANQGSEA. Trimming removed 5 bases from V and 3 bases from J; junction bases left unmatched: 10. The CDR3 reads CSVHTSGRARNYEQYF. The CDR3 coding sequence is TGCAGCGTTCATACTAGCGGGAGGGCCCGAAACTACGAGCAGTACTTC.

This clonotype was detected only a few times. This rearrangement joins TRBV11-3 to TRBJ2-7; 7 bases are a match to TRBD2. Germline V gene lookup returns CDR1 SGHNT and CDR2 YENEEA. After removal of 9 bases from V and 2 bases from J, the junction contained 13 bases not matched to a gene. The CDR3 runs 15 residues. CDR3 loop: CASSMTAGVTYEQYF. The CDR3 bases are TGTGCCAGTAGTATGACTGCGGGAGTTACCTACGAGCAGTACTTC.

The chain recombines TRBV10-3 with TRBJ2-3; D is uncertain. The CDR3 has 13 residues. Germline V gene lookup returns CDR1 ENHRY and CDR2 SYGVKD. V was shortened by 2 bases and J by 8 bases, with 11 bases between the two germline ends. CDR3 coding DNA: TGTGCCATCAGTGAGGGCAGCACCGGTACGCAGTATTTT. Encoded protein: CAISEGSTGTQYF.

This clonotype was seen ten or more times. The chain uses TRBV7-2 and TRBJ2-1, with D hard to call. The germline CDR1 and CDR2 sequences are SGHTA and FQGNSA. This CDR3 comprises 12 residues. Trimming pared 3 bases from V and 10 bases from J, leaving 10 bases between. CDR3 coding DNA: TGTGCCAGCAGCTTTCTAGTGGGGGAGCAGTTCTTC. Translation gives CASSFLVGEQFF.

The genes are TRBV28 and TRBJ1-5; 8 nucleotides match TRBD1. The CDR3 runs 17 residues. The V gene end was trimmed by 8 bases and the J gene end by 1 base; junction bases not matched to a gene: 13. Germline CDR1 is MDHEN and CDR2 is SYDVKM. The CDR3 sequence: CASSPWTGLGSNQPQHF. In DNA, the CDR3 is TGTGCCAGCTCACCCTGGACAGGGTTGGGAAGCAATCAGCCCCAGCATTTT.

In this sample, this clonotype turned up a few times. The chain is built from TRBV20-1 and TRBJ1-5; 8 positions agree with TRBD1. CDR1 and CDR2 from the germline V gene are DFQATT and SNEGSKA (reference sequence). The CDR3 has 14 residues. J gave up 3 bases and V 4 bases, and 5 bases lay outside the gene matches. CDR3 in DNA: TGCAGTGCTAATGGGCAGGGGGCCAATCAGCCCCAGCATTTT. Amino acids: CSANGQGANQPQHF.

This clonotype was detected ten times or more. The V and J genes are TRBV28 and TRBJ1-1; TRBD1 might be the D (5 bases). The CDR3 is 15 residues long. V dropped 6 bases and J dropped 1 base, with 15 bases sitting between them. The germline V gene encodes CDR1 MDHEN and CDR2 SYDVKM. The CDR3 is CASSPAGGPNTEAFF. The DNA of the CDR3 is TGTGCCAGCAGCCCTGCGGGGGGTCCGAACACTGAAGCTTTCTTT.

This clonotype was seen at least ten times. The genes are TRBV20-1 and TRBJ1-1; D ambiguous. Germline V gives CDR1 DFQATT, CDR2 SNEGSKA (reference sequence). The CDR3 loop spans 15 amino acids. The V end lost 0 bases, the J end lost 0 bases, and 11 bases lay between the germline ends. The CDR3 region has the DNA TGCAGTGCTAGAGATAGGCACAGTTTGAACACTGAAGCTTTCTTT. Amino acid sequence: CSARDRHSLNTEAFF.

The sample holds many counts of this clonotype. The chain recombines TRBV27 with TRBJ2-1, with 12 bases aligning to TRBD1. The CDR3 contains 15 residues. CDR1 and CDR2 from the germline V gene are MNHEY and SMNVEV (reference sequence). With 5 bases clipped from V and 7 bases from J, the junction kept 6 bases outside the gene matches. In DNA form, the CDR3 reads TGTGCCAGCAGTGCCCGGGACAGGGGGCGGAATGAGCAGTTCTTC. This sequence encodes CASSARDRGRNEQFF.

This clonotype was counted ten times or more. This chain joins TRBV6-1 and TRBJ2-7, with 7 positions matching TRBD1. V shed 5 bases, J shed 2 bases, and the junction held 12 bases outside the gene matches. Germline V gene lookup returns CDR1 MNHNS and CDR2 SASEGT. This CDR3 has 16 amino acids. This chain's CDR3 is CASSPQGQNPPYEQYF. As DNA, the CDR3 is TGTGCCAGCAGTCCCCAGGGACAGAACCCTCCCTACGAGCAGTACTTC.

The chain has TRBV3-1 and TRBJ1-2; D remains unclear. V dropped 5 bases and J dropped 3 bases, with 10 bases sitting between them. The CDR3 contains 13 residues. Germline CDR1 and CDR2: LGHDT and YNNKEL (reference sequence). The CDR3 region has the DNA TGTGCCAGCAGCTTCCGTAGTGACTATGGCTACACCTTC. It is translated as CASSFRSDYGYTF.

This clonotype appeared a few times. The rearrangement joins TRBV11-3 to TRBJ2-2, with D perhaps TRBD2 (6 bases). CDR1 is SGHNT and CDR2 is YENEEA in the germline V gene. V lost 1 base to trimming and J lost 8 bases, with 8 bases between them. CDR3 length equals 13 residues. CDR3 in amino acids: CASSLGGKGELFF. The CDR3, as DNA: TGTGCCAGCAGCTTAGGCGGGAAGGGGGAGCTGTTTTTT.

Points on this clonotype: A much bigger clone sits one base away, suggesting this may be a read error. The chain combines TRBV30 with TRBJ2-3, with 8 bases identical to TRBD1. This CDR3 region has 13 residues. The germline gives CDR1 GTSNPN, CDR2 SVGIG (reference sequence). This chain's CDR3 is CAWKGWGTGTQYF. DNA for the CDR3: TGTGCCTGGAAGGGTTGGGGGACAGGTACGCAGTATTTT.

The CDR3 DNA reads as TGTGCCAGCAGTTTCACTAGCTCCTACGAGCAGTACTTC. As protein: CASSFTSSYEQYF. This chain connects TRBV7-2 to TRBJ2-7; the D gene is possibly TRBD2 (5 bases). Trimming removed 6 bases from V and 0 bases from J, with 9 bases in between. CDR3 length: 13 amino acids. CDR1 and CDR2 (germline): SGHTA, FQGNSA.

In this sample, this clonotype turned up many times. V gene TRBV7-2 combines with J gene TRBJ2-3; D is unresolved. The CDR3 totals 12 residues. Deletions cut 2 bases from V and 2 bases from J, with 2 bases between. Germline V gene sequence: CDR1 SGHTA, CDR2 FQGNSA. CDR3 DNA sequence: TGTGCCAGCAGCTTATACACAGATACGCAGTATTTT. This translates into CASSLYTDTQYF.